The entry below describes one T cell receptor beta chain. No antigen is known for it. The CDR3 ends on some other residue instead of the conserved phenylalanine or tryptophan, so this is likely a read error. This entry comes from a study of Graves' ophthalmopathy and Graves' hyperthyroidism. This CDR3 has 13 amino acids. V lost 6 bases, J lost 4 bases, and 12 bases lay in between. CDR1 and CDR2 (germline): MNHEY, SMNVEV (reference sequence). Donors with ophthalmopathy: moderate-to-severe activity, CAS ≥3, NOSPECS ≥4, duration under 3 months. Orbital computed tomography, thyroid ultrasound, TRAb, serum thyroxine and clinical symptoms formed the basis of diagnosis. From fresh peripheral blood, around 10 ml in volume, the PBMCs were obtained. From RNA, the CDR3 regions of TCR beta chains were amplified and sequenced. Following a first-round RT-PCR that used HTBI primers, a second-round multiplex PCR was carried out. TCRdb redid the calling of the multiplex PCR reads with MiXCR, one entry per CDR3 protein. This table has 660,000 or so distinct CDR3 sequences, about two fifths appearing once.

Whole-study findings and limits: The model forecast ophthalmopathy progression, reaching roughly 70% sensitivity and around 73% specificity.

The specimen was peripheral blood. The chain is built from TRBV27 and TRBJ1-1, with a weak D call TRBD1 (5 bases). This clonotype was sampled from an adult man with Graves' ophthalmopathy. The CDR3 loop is CASRDGGITEAFL. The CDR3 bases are TGTGCCAGCAGGGACGGGGGAATCACTGAAGCTTTCCTT.